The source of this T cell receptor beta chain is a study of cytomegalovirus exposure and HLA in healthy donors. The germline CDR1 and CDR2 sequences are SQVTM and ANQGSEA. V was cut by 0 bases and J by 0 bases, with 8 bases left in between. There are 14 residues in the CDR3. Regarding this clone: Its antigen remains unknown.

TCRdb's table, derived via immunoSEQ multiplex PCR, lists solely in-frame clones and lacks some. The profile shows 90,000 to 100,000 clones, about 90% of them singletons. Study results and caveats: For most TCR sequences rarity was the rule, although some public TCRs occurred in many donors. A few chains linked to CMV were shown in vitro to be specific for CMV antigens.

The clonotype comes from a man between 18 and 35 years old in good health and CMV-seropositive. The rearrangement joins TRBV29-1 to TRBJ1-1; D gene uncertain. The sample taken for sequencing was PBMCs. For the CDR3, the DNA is TGCAGCGTTGAAGACAGGATAATGAACACTGAAGCTTTCTTT. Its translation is CSVEDRIMNTEAFF.